A single count supports the clone carrying this TCR beta chain. CDR1 and CDR2 from the germline V gene are SGHNT and YENEEA. The germline V and J ends were trimmed by 8 bases and 6 bases, with 17 bases remaining between them. The CDR3 has 14 residues. This sample stems from a study of cytomegalovirus exposure and HLA in healthy donors. The protocol was immunoSEQ multiplex PCR, while the TCRdb copy is restricted to in-frame clones and leaves out a portion. The sample has a few hundred thousand clones; over 70% are singletons. The rearrangement joins TRBV11-3 to TRBJ2-1; D possibly corresponds to TRBD1 (6 bases). Sequences were obtained from PBMCs. The receptor's source is a woman in her twenties or thirties in good health and CMV-seropositive. The CDR3 loop is CASAQARGGNEQFF. The CDR3 DNA reads as TGTGCCAGCGCACAAGCCAGGGGTGGCAATGAGCAGTTCTTC.